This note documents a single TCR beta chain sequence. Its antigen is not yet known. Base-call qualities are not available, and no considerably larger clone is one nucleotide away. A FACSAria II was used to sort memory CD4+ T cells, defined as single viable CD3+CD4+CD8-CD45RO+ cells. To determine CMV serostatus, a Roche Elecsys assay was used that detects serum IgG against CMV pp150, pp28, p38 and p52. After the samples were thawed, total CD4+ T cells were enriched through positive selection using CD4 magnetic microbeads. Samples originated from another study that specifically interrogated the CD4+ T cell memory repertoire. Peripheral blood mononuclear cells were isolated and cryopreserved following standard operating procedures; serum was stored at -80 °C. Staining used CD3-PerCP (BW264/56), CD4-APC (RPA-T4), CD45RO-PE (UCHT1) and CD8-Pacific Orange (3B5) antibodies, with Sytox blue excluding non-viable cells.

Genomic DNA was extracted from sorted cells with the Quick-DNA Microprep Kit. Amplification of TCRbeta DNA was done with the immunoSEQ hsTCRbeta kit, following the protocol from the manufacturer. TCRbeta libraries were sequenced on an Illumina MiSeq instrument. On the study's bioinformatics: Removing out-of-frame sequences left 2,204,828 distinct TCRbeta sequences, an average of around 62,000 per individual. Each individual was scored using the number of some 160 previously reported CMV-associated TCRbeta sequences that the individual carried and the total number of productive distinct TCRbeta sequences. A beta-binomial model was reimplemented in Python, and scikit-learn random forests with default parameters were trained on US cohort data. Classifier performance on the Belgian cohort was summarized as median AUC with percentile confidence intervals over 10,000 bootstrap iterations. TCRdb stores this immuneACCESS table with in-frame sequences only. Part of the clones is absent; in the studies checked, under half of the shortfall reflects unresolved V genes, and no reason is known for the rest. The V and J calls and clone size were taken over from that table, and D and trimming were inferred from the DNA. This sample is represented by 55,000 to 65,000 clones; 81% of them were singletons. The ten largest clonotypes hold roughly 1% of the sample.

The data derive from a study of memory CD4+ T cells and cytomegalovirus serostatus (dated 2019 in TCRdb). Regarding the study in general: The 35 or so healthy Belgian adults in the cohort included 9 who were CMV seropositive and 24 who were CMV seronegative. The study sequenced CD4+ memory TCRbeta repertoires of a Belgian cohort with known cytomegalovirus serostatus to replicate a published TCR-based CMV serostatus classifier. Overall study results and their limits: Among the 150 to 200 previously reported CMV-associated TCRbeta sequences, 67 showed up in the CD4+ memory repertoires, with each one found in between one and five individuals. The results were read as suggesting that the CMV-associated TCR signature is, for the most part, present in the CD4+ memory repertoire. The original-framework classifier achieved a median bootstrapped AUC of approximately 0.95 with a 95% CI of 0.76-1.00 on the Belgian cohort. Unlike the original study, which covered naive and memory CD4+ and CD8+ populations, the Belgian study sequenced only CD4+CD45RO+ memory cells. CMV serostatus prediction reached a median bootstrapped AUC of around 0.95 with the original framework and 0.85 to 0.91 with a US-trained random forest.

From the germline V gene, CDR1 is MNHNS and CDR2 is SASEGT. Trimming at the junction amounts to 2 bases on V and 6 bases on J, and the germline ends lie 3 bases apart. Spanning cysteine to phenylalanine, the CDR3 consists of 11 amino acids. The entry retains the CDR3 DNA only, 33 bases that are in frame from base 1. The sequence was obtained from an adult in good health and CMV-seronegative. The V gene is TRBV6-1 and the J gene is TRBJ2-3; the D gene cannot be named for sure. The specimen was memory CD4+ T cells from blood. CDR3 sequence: CASSEPDTQYF. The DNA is TGTGCCAGCAGTGAACCGGATACGCAGTATTTT.